This T cell receptor beta chain was sequenced for a study of technical replicates of blood from a handful of donors. The method was immunoSEQ multiplex PCR; TCRdb's version includes in-frame clones alone and lacks a portion of them. The sample shows roughly 65,000 clones, about 90% of them seen only once. The source of this sequence is a human donor in good health. Some clones in this sample may be carry-over from other donors' samples. The sequenced sample was PBMCs.

The CDR3 DNA is TGTGCCAGCAGCCCGGTGGAGGGCTCAGGAAAACTGTTTTTT. Protein product: CASSPVEGSGKLFF. This chain links TRBV9 with TRBJ1-4; D gene uncertain. This CDR3 region has 14 residues. Germline V CDR1 and CDR2: SGDLS, YYNGEE. V was clipped by 4 bases and J by 10 bases, with 17 bases between them.